The 21 T cell receptor beta chains in this list originate from one sample, sequenced in a study of CD8 T cells in Susac syndrome. After extraction with the RNeasy kit, roughly 0.45 to 1 ug of the RNA was reverse transcribed using random hexamers. TCRdb re-called the immunoSEQ multiplex PCR reads with MiXCR, one entry per CDR3 protein. The sample has 120,000 or so distinct CDR3 sequences, 94% seen once. Input material: CD4+ T cells from PBMCs. The receptors derive from a human donor in good health.

The table lists this clonotype with a few counts. The V gene is TRBV6-1, the J gene TRBJ1-2, with D unresolved. V dropped 5 bases and J dropped 0 bases, with 7 bases sitting between them. Looked up from germline, CDR1 is MNHNS and CDR2 is SASEGT. This CDR3 contains 13 residues. The CDR3 is CASSFSSNYGYTF. Here the CDR3 DNA reads TGTGCCAGCAGTTTCAGCTCTAACTATGGCTACACCTTC.

V usage is TRBV28 and J usage is TRBJ2-7, with D possibly TRBD1 on 6 matching bases. From germline, CDR1 is MDHEN and CDR2 SYDVKM. The V end was cut by 5 bases, the J end by 2 bases, with 19 bases between. The CDR3 extends over 16 amino acids. The DNA for the CDR3 is TGTGCCAGCAGTGCCTTCCGGGACAAATTTACCTACGAGCAGTACTTC. This encodes CASSAFRDKFTYEQYF.

The V and J genes are TRBV12-5 and TRBJ1-2; tentative D call: TRBD1 (6 bases). V was pared by 2 bases and J by 5 bases, with 21 bases between. The CDR3 covers 17 residues. Germline V gene sequence: CDR1 LGHNT, CDR2 FRNRAP. The CDR3: CASGLKSDRFRGYGYTF. In DNA, the CDR3 is TGTGCTAGTGGTTTGAAATCTGACAGGTTCAGGGGATATGGCTACACCTTC.

This sequence joins TRBV7-9 and TRBJ2-3, with 8 bases that match TRBD2. Per the germline V gene, CDR1 is SEHNR and CDR2 is FQNEAQ (reference sequence). With V trimmed by 6 bases and J by 4 bases, 15 bases remained unmatched. The CDR3 is 17 residues long. The CDR3 loop reads CASRPHPRAGDADTQYF. The CDR3 nucleotides read TGTGCCAGCAGACCCCACCCTAGAGCGGGAGACGCAGATACGCAGTATTTT.

The chain is built from TRBV3-1 and TRBJ1-1, with D possibly TRBD1 on 5 matching bases. The CDR3 length is 14 residues. With 2 bases removed from V and 3 bases from J, the gap between germline ends came to 10 bases. Germline lookup yields CDR1 LGHDT and CDR2 YNNKEL (reference sequence). CDR3 in amino acids: CASSQRGPDTEAFF. The CDR3 nucleotides are TGTGCCAGCAGCCAAAGGGGTCCGGACACTGAAGCTTTCTTT.

The chain combines TRBV28 with TRBJ2-5; TRBD2 might be the D (5 bases). CDR3 length: 14 amino acids. V dropped 3 bases and J dropped 1 base, with 9 bases sitting between them. The V gene's germline CDR1 is MDHEN and CDR2 SYDVKM. The DNA for the CDR3 is TGTGCCAGCAGTTTTGCGGGCGCCCAAGAGACCCAGTACTTC. This sequence encodes CASSFAGAQETQYF.

The V call is TRBV3-1, the J call TRBJ2-7, with 8 bases aligning to TRBD2. CDR1 is LGHDT, CDR2 YNNKEL, per germline (reference sequence). CDR3 size: 16 residues. V shed 3 bases and J 7 bases; nucleotides not matched to a gene: 14. DNA of the CDR3: TGTGCCAGCAGCCACGAGCTTAGCGGGATCCCGGGAGAGCAGTACTTC. This sequence encodes CASSHELSGIPGEQYF.

The chain carries TRBV6-1 and TRBJ2-5, with D possibly TRBD1 on 6 matching bases. This CDR3 comprises 16 residues. V lost 0 bases, J lost 5 bases, and 16 bases lay in between. Germline V gene sequence: CDR1 MNHNS, CDR2 SASEGT. The CDR3 bases are TGTGCCAGCAGTGAAGCCTGGACAGCCCTCGGGGAGACCCAGTACTTC. It translates to CASSEAWTALGETQYF.

The gene calls are TRBV19 and TRBJ2-1, with D unclear. Between the trimmed V and J ends, which lost 9 bases and 1 base, there was a span of 10 bases. Germline CDR1 and CDR2: LNHDA and SQIVND (reference sequence). The CDR3 is 13 amino acids. CDR3 region: CASSGLSYNEQFF. The CDR3 DNA sequence: TGTGCCAGCTCCGGGCTATCCTACAATGAGCAGTTCTTC. Full variable domain (remainder filled in from reference TRBV19 and TRBJ2-1): DGGITQSPKYLFRKEGQNVTLSCEQNLNHDAMYWYRQDPGQGLRLIYYSQIVNDFQKGDIAEGYSVSREKKESFPLTVTSAQKNPTAFYLCASSGLSYNEQFFGPGTRLTVL.

V usage is TRBV4-3 and J usage is TRBJ2-1; TRBD2 matches 7 bases. With 0 bases clipped from V and 8 bases from J, the junction kept 7 bases outside the gene matches. The germline gives CDR1 LGHNA, CDR2 YSLEER. The CDR3 totals 15 residues. This CDR3 reads CASSQDGGSGYEQFF. The CDR3 DNA follows: TGCGCCAGCAGCCAAGACGGGGGGAGTGGCTATGAGCAGTTCTTC.

The J gene is TRBJ2-5, the V gene TRBV20-1; the D call may be TRBD1 or TRBD2 (5 bases each). The CDR3 sequence is 14 residues long. Trimming took 2 bases from V and 5 from J, leaving 15 bases between them. Germline CDR1 DFQATT, CDR2 SNEGSKA (reference sequence). The CDR3: CSARTLGARETQYF. For the CDR3, the DNA is TGCAGTGCTAGAACACTCGGGGCTCGGGAGACCCAGTACTTC.

The CDR3 region is CASSLSKVGEQFF. CDR3 sequence (DNA): TGTGCCAGCAGCTTAAGTAAGGTGGGTGAGCAGTTCTTC. V usage is TRBV7-3 and J usage is TRBJ2-1; D is ambiguous. CDR3 length equals 13 residues. CDR1 and CDR2 from the germline V gene are SGHTA and FQGTGA. Deletions cut 1 base from V and 9 bases from J, with 10 bases between.

The chain has TRBV2 and TRBJ1-5, with D possibly TRBD1 on 6 matching bases. V was clipped by 5 bases and J by 2 bases, with 10 bases between them. Germline CDR1 and CDR2: SNHLY and FYNNEI. The CDR3 spans 14 residues. In DNA, the CDR3 is TGTGCCAGCAGTCCCTCAGGGGGCAATCAGCCCCAGCATTTT. The encoded protein is CASSPSGGNQPQHF.

CDR3 loop: CATSRDKGGKYEQYF. The CDR3 DNA sequence: TGTGCCACCAGCAGAGATAAGGGGGGGAAGTACGAGCAGTACTTC. The chain employs TRBV15 and TRBJ2-7; perhaps TRBD2 as D (7 bases). The CDR3 is made up of 15 amino acids. V lost 0 bases to trimming and J lost 4 bases, with 13 bases between them. In germline, CDR1 is LNHNV, CDR2 YYDKDF (reference sequence).

This chain joins TRBV3-1 and TRBJ2-5; D not resolved. The length of the CDR3 is 12 residues. Germline lookup yields CDR1 LGHDT and CDR2 YNNKEL (reference sequence). Trimming cost V 0 bases and J 5 bases, with 4 bases left between them. As DNA, the CDR3 is TGTGCCAGCAGCCAAGAAGACGAGACCCAGTACTTC. Translating gives CASSQEDETQYF.

The rearrangement links TRBV7-2 to TRBJ2-5; the D gene is possibly TRBD1 (5 bases). Germline CDR1 and CDR2: SGHTA and FQGNSA. V was clipped by 6 bases and J by 5 bases, with 7 bases between them. This CDR3 comprises 11 residues. The chain's CDR3 is CASRKGETQYF. For the CDR3, the DNA is TGTGCCAGCAGAAAGGGGGAGACCCAGTACTTC.

The chain couples TRBV4-1 to TRBJ2-5, with 7 bases identical to TRBD1. This CDR3 is 15 amino acids long. Trimming cost V 4 bases and J 1 base; bases outside gene matches: 6. Germline lookup yields CDR1 MGHRA and CDR2 YSYEKL. The CDR3 region has the DNA TGCGCCAGCAGCCCAGGGACAGACGTCCAAGAGACCCAGTACTTC. This translates into CASSPGTDVQETQYF.

The V call is TRBV30, the J call TRBJ2-1, with 7 bases matching TRBD2. Germline V gene data show CDR1 as GTSNPN and CDR2 as SVGIG (reference sequence). This CDR3 is built from 15 residues. The trim removed 4 bases at V and 6 bases at J, leaving 12 bases unmatched. The CDR3 loop reads CAWTKAGLLFNEQFF. CDR3 sequence (DNA): TGTGCCTGGACAAAAGCGGGATTGCTCTTCAATGAGCAGTTCTTC.

The chain combines TRBV15 with TRBJ2-1; TRBD2 agrees at 13 bases. J gave up 7 bases and V 0 bases, and 6 bases lay outside the gene matches. The CDR3 contains 17 residues. Germline V gene data show CDR1 as LNHNV and CDR2 as YYDKDF (reference sequence). The CDR3 is CATSRDRTSGSTNEQFF. The CDR3, as DNA: TGTGCCACCAGCAGAGATCGGACTAGCGGGAGTACTAATGAGCAGTTCTTC.

The rearrangement links TRBV30 to TRBJ1-1; D gene ambiguous. This CDR3 is 10 amino acids long. V shed 2 bases and J shed 11 bases, with 9 bases lying between them. Germline V gene lookup returns CDR1 GTSNPN and CDR2 SVGIG (reference sequence). The CDR3 region is CAWSTGRAFF. The CDR3 coding sequence is TGTGCCTGGAGTACCGGAAGGGCTTTCTTT.

This chain connects TRBV18 to TRBJ1-1; D possibly corresponds to TRBD1 (6 bases). This CDR3 contains 15 residues. The germline gives CDR1 KGHSH, CDR2 LQKENI. V shed 6 bases and J shed 1 base, with 15 bases lying between them. The CDR3 region is CASSQGQGGNTEAFF. The CDR3 region has the DNA TGTGCCAGCTCCCAGGGGCAGGGAGGGAACACTGAAGCTTTCTTT.